The rows below give T cell receptor beta chains drawn from one sample of a study of cytomegalovirus exposure and HLA in healthy donors. Assay used: immunoSEQ multiplex PCR; TCRdb lists only in-frame clones, some missing. Of over 50,000 clones in the sample, 70% to 80% were seen once. Input material: PBMCs. The receptors here all came from a man between 45 and 60 years old in good health and CMV-seropositive. Both conserved end residues are part of each CDR3. The D gene is left open where the match is weak. The listing skips clone size in some rows; elsewhere it reads once, few, many or a size class.

TRBV27,.,.,13,TRBJ2-1,TGTGCCAGCAAAATGGGAAGGGGGGGTGAGCAGTTCTTC,CASKMGRGGEQFF
TRBV7-9,.,.,12,TRBJ2-7,TGTTCCAGCAGCTCACTGGGGCCCGAGCAGTACTTC,CSSSSLGPEQYF
TRBV6-5,.,.,14,TRBJ1-2,TGTGCCAGCAGTTACTCGCACTCAGGGCCCGCCTACAACTTC,CASSYSHSGPAYNF
TRBV6-5,once,.,15,TRBJ1-2,TGTGCCAGCAGCTACTCTGGCCAGGGGAACTATGGCTACACCTTC,CASSYSGQGNYGYTF
TRBV4-1,.,TRBD1,15,TRBJ1-2,TGCGCCAGCAGCCAAGTGGAGGGGGCGGAATATGGCTACACCTTC,CASSQVEGAEYGYTF
TRBV10-3,.,.,12,TRBJ1-1,TGTGCCACAGGCGCGGGGAACACTGAAGCTTTTTTT,CATGAGNTEAFF
TRBV28,once,.,14,TRBJ1-3,TGTGCCAGCAGTTGGACAGACTCTGGAAACACCATATATTTT,CASSWTDSGNTIYF
TRBV6-5,.,.,15,TRBJ1-2,TGTGCCAGCAGAGACACCGGGGATTGGAACTATGGCTACACCTTC,CASRDTGDWNYGYTF
TRBV7-9,.,TRBD1,14,TRBJ2-7,TGTGCCAGCAGCTACAGGCAGGGGGCGAGCGAGCAGTACTTC,CASSYRQGASEQYF
TRBV7-7,.,TRBD1,18,TRBJ2-6,TGTGCTAGCAGCGCAGACAGGGAACTCCCCCCTGGGGCCAACGTCCTGACTTTC,CASSADRELPPGANVLTF
TRBV28,.,.,13,TRBJ2-6,TGTGCCACCTATCCTCCTGGGGCCAACGTCCTGACTTTC,CATYPPGANVLTF
TRBV27,.,TRBD1,14,TRBJ2-2,TGTGCCAGCAGCTCCGGACAGGGAACCGGGGAGCTGTTTTTT,CASSSGQGTGELFF
TRBV4-1,few,.,13,TRBJ2-7,TGCGCCAGCAGCCGGGGGGAGTCCTACGAGCAGTACTTC,CASSRGESYEQYF